This passage covers 27 T cell receptor beta chains from one sample sequenced in a study of cytomegalovirus exposure and HLA in healthy donors. The PCR ran on 60 Vbeta and 13 Jbeta primers. Only in-frame clones appear in the TCRdb table, and some are missing; sequencing was by immunoSEQ multiplex PCR. This sample has some 110,000 clones, with over 60% found just once. Sequencing was carried out using PBMCs. The source is a man aged 25 to 45 in good health and CMV-seropositive.

The chain joins TRBV4-2 to TRBJ2-7, with 10 positions matching TRBD2. Trimming at V came to 4 bases and at J to 2 bases, leaving 14 bases not matched to a gene. The CDR3 covers 18 residues. CDR1 and CDR2 (germline): LGHNA, YNFKEQ. Here the CDR3 reads CASSRKPSGLASPYEQYF. The CDR3 nucleotides read TGTGCCAGCAGCCGAAAACCCTCGGGACTAGCGTCCCCCTACGAGCAGTACTTC.

The rearrangement links TRBV28 to TRBJ1-1; 8 positions match TRBD1. The CDR3 spans 14 residues. With 6 bases clipped from V and 4 bases from J, the junction kept 7 bases outside the gene matches. Per germline, CDR1 MDHEN and CDR2 SYDVKM. This chain's CDR3 is CASSSQGAGTEAFF. The CDR3 region has the DNA TGTGCCAGCAGCTCGCAGGGGGCAGGCACTGAAGCTTTCTTT.

This CDR3 is CASSPGQGSNQPQHF. The CDR3 DNA reads TGCGCCAGCAGCCCAGGACAGGGGAGCAATCAGCCCCAGCATTTT. The chain links TRBV5-1 to TRBJ1-5; 9 bases line up with TRBD1. The CDR3 has 15 amino acids. The V and J ends lost 4 bases and 1 base, in that order; junction bases with no gene match: 3. The germline gives CDR1 SGHRS, CDR2 YFSETQ.

The J gene is TRBJ1-3, the V gene TRBV19, with 9 positions matching TRBD1. The V gene end was trimmed by 4 bases and the J gene end by 0 bases; junction bases not matched to a gene: 7. The germline CDR1 and CDR2 sequences are LNHDA and SQIVND (reference sequence). There are 17 residues in the CDR3. The CDR3: CASSTLRDRASGNTIYF. The DNA of the CDR3 is TGTGCCAGTAGTACCCTCCGGGACAGGGCCTCTGGAAACACCATATATTTT.

The genes are TRBV15 and TRBJ2-7, with D possibly being TRBD1 (5 bases). Germline values: CDR1 LNHNV, CDR2 YYDKDF (reference sequence). V lost 3 bases, J lost 0 bases, and 9 bases lay in between. The CDR3 totals 14 residues. For the CDR3, the DNA is TGTGCCACCAGCAGCTTGGACAACTCCTACGAGCAGTACTTC. Translated: CATSSLDNSYEQYF.

This clone is deemed medium-sized (0.01 to 0.1%). The rearrangement links TRBV6-1 to TRBJ2-1; weak D call: TRBD2 (5 bases). This CDR3 spans 13 amino acids. With 4 bases removed from V and 8 bases from J, the gap between germline ends came to 12 bases. Looked up from germline, CDR1 is MNHNS and CDR2 is SASEGT. CDR3 in amino acids: CASSARENDEQFF. The CDR3 DNA is TGTGCCAGCAGTGCCCGGGAAAACGATGAGCAGTTCTTC.

This clone was seen only once. The V call is TRBV5-4, the J call TRBJ2-5; 8 nucleotides align to TRBD2. V was pared by 2 bases and J by 5 bases, with 5 bases of the junction left unmatched. The CDR3 extends over 14 amino acids. Germline CDR1 reads SGHNT; CDR2 reads YYREEE (reference sequence). The CDR3 DNA is TGTGCCAGCAGCTTTCCGGGAGGGCAGGAGACCCAGTACTTC. It specifies CASSFPGGQETQYF.

J is TRBJ1-5 and V is TRBV28; 8 bases fit TRBD1. The CDR3 has 16 residues. CDR1 and CDR2 (germline): MDHEN, SYDVKM. V was clipped by 8 bases and J by 1 base; unmatched bases: 10. In nucleotides, the CDR3 is TGTGCCAGCCATGACTTAGGACAGGGAAGCAATCAGCCCCAGCATTTT. Its translation is CASHDLGQGSNQPQHF.

This chain joins TRBV11-2 and TRBJ2-7; 8 bases are a match to TRBD1. CDR3 length: 16 residues. CDR1 is SGHAT, CDR2 FQNNGV, per germline. V was pared by 3 bases and J by 2 bases, with 9 bases of the junction left unmatched. The chain's CDR3 is CASSLSGQGPPYEQYF. The CDR3 region has the DNA TGTGCCAGCAGCTTGAGCGGACAGGGACCTCCCTACGAGCAGTACTTC.

This clone has just one count. Mismatch with germline at one junction end may stem from a read error. The chain joins TRBV5-1 to TRBJ1-5; D might be TRBD1 (5 bases). Germline V CDR1 and CDR2: SGHRS, YFSETQ. This CDR3 region has 15 residues. The CDR3 loop reads CASSLGQGGNQPQHF. For the CDR3, the DNA is TGTGCCAGCAGCTTGGGGCAGGGCGGTAATCAGCCCCAGCATTTT.

J is TRBJ1-5 and V is TRBV5-1; maybe TRBD1 (6 bases). The CDR3 runs to 15 residues. Trimming shortened V by 5 bases and J by 0 bases, and 12 bases separated the two germline ends. Germline assignment: CDR1 SGHRS and CDR2 YFSETQ. The CDR3 reads CASRRTANSNQPQHF. DNA for the CDR3: TGCGCCAGCAGACGGACAGCTAATAGCAATCAGCCCCAGCATTTT.

The rearrangement joins TRBV5-1 to TRBJ2-7; the match to TRBD1 covers 8 bases. The V and J ends lost 3 bases and 11 bases, in that order; junction bases with no gene match: 7. The CDR3 runs 12 residues. The germline CDR1 and CDR2 sequences are SGHRS and YFSETQ. Here the CDR3 reads CASSSDRVLKYF. The CDR3 bases are TGCGCCAGCAGCTCGGACAGGGTACTAAAGTACTTC.

V usage is TRBV9 and J usage is TRBJ2-7, with D perhaps TRBD1 (5 bases). The germline V gene encodes CDR1 SGDLS and CDR2 YYNGEE. This CDR3 region has 17 residues. V shed 4 bases and J shed 3 bases, with 23 bases lying between them. CDR3 region: CASSPSDSTQPFYEQYF. The CDR3 DNA reads TGTGCCAGCAGCCCCAGTGACAGCACCCAACCATTCTACGAGCAGTACTTC.

The DNA of the CDR3 is TGCGCCAGCAGCTTGACCCCCGCGGGAGGGGGGCAAGAGACCCAGTACTTC. The encoded protein is CASSLTPAGGGQETQYF. The V gene is TRBV5-1, the J gene TRBJ2-5; TRBD2 agrees at 9 bases. V was clipped by 1 base and J by 2 bases; unmatched bases: 9. CDR3 length equals 17 residues. Germline CDR1 reads SGHRS; CDR2 reads YFSETQ.

The rearrangement links TRBV7-3 to TRBJ1-2, with D maybe TRBD1 (5 bases). The CDR3 sequence is 14 residues long. The V gene lost 0 bases and the J gene lost 7 bases, with 12 bases spanning the gap. CDR1 is SGHTA and CDR2 is FQGTGA in the germline V gene. CDR3 DNA sequence: TGTGCCAGCAGCTTAACGGGCCAGGGAAGTGGCTACACCTTC. Translated, it gives CASSLTGQGSGYTF.

The chain recombines TRBV9 with TRBJ1-2; maybe TRBD1 (5 bases). CDR3 length: 15 amino acids. V was pared by 4 bases and J by 4 bases, with 17 bases between. The V gene's germline CDR1 is SGDLS and CDR2 YYNGEE. This CDR3 is CASSSLGLSTYGYTF. The CDR3 bases are TGTGCCAGCAGCTCCCTGGGACTCTCAACCTATGGCTACACCTTC.

Comments on this clone: At the DNA level, this CDR3 is encoded by other sequences in the same sample as well. The chain recombines TRBV4-2 with TRBJ2-7; 11 positions match TRBD2. The CDR3 is 18 amino acids. Germline CDR1 LGHNA, CDR2 YNFKEQ. The V and J ends lost 0 bases and 7 bases, in that order; junction bases with no gene match: 14. CDR3 protein: CASSQDLSLAGGHHEQYF. The CDR3 DNA reads as TGTGCCAGCAGCCAAGATCTGAGTCTAGCGGGGGGCCACCATGAGCAGTACTTC.

V usage is TRBV7-2 and J usage is TRBJ1-1, with D possibly being TRBD1 (6 bases). The germline V and J ends were trimmed by 3 bases and 0 bases, with 8 bases remaining between them. The CDR3 totals 14 residues. Germline CDR1 and CDR2: SGHTA and FQGNSA. CDR3 in amino acids: CASSFQGLNTEAFF. The CDR3 DNA reads TGTGCCAGCAGCTTTCAGGGGCTGAACACTGAAGCTTTCTTT.

The V call is TRBV5-1, the J call TRBJ2-3; D call uncertain. This CDR3 is built from 14 residues. Trimming removed 1 base from V and 5 bases from J, with 11 bases in between. Germline CDR1 is SGHRS and CDR2 is YFSETQ. The CDR3 region has the DNA TGCGCCAGCAGCTTGCTCGAGCTCGGAGATACGCAGTATTTT. Protein product: CASSLLELGDTQYF. The variable domain in full, with the rest retrieved from reference TRBV5-1 and TRBJ2-3, is KAGVTQTPRYLIKTRGQQVTLSCSPISGHRSVSWYQQTPGQGLQFLFEYFSETQRNKGNFPGRFSGRQFSNSRSEMNVSTLELGDSALYLCASSLLELGDTQYFGPGTRLTVL.

The rearrangement uses TRBV9 and TRBJ2-7; 12 bases map to TRBD2. The CDR3 covers 15 residues. Germline-derived CDR1 and CDR2 are SGDLS and YYNGEE. With V trimmed by 3 bases and J by 5 bases, 6 bases remained unmatched. The CDR3 DNA reads as TGTGCCAGCAGCGCGACTAGCGGGAGACCCCACGAGCAGTACTTC. Its translation is CASSATSGRPHEQYF.

This clone showed up just once. The chain carries TRBV28 and TRBJ2-1; 15 positions match TRBD2. This CDR3 is 13 amino acids long. Germline CDR1 reads MDHEN; CDR2 reads SYDVKM. The ends lost 8 bases at V and 12 bases at J; junction bases unmatched: 5. CDR3 in amino acids: CASRTSGGVGQFF. In nucleotides, the CDR3 is TGTGCCAGCCGGACTAGCGGGGGGGTGGGGCAGTTCTTC.

The V call is TRBV30, the J call TRBJ2-3, with D maybe TRBD2 (6 bases). V lost 2 bases to trimming and J lost 8 bases, with 26 bases between them. CDR3 size: 17 residues. CDR1 GTSNPN and CDR2 SVGIG come from the germline V gene (reference sequence). In nucleotides, the CDR3 is TGTGCCTGGAGTTCCCAAACGACTAGTCCAAGGGTCGGTACGCAGTATTTT. Its protein is CAWSSQTTSPRVGTQYF.

V and J are TRBV7-2 and TRBJ1-2; perhaps TRBD1 as D (5 bases). CDR1 and CDR2 from the germline V gene are SGHTA and FQGNSA. The CDR3 consists of 14 residues. Trimming pared 5 bases from V and 5 bases from J, leaving 15 bases between. Here the CDR3 DNA reads TGTGCCAGCAGCCGCGCCGGGACTGAATATGGCTACACCTTC. Its protein product is CASSRAGTEYGYTF.

This chain joins TRBV13 and TRBJ2-7; D may be TRBD2 (7 bases). The germline V and J ends were trimmed by 6 bases and 2 bases, with 14 bases remaining between them. Germline V gene lookup returns CDR1 PRHDT and CDR2 FYEKMQ (reference sequence). The CDR3 is 14 residues long. CDR3 amino acids: CASRLTGGPYEQYF. In nucleotides, the CDR3 is TGTGCCAGCAGACTTACGGGGGGCCCCTACGAGCAGTACTTC. The whole variable domain, remainder taken from reference TRBV13 and TRBJ2-7, is AAGVIQSPRHLIKEKRETATLKCYPIPRHDTVYWYQQGPGQDPQFLISFYEKMQSDKGSIPDRFSAQQFSDYHSELNMSSLELGDSALYFCASRLTGGPYEQYFGPGTRLTVT.

V gene TRBV7-2 combines with J gene TRBJ1-3; 12 bases match TRBD1. This CDR3 is 18 amino acids long. V was pared by 1 base and J by 3 bases, with 7 bases of the junction left unmatched. Germline CDR1 and CDR2: SGHTA and FQGNSA. CDR3 region: CASSLGGTGGWYGNTIYF. CDR3 DNA sequence: TGTGCCAGCAGCTTAGGAGGGACAGGGGGCTGGTATGGAAACACCATATATTTT.

The chain combines TRBV5-1 with TRBJ2-5; 10 positions match TRBD1. TRBJ2-7 explains the end of the DNA better; the J call may be wrong. Germline CDR1 is SGHRS and CDR2 is YFSETQ. This CDR3 has 15 amino acids. This CDR3 reads CASSLTGTGVDEQYF. The CDR3 nucleotides are TGCGCCAGCAGCTTAACCGGGACAGGGGTCGACGAGCAGTACTTC.

This chain links TRBV30 with TRBJ2-2; D gene uncertain. The V gene lost 3 bases and the J gene lost 6 bases, with 5 bases spanning the gap. Germline V lookup: CDR1 GTSNPN, CDR2 SVGIG (reference sequence). This CDR3 is 11 amino acids long. CDR3 loop: CAWRASGELFF. The CDR3 nucleotides are TGTGCCTGGAGGGCATCCGGGGAGCTGTTTTTT.